The entry that follows covers one T cell receptor (beta chain) sequence. Its matching antigen is unknown. The PCR made use of 60 Vbeta and 13 Jbeta primers. Assay: immunoSEQ multiplex PCR; the TCRdb copy retains only in-frame clones and omits some. Its table records fewer than 150,000 clones. The sample belongs to a study of cytomegalovirus exposure and HLA in healthy donors. V shed 2 bases and J shed 7 bases, with 21 bases lying between them. Germline CDR1 and CDR2: SGHTA and FQGTGA. The CDR3 is made up of 16 amino acids. Study-wide results and limits: In all likelihood, a cluster of highly shared sequence variants was a sequencing artifact.

This TCR came from a woman aged 55-69 years in good health and CMV-seronegative. Input material: PBMCs. This chain uses TRBV7-3 with TRBJ2-7; D is unclear. The CDR3 DNA follows: TGTGCCAGCAGCTTACAACCAGGATCTTCCTACGAGGAGCAGTACTTC. This sequence encodes CASSLQPGSSYEEQYF.